This T cell receptor beta chain was identified during a study of beta chain features in type 1 diabetes. Reverse transcription of all isolated RNA meant that expressed TCRB transcripts were sequenced. Assay used: immunoSEQ multiplex PCR; TCRdb lists only in-frame clones, some missing. The sample yields approximately 160,000 clones, approximately 8.4% seen once. The specimen was central memory CD4+ T cells from blood. The TCR sequence derives from a woman between 18 and 29 years old in good health.

The CDR3: CASSQEAAGLGQYF. In nucleotides, the CDR3 is TGTGCCAGCAGCCAAGAGGCGGCAGGGCTAGGCCAGTACTTC. The chain employs TRBV14 and TRBJ2-7, with D tentatively TRBD1 (5 bases). The CDR3 totals 14 residues. The germline gives CDR1 SGHDN, CDR2 FVKESK. Trimming shortened V by 0 bases and J by 10 bases, and 16 bases separated the two germline ends. The entire variable domain, with the rest obtained from reference TRBV14 and TRBJ2-7, is as follows: EAGVTQFPSHSVIEKGQTVTLRCDPISGHDNLYWYRRVMGKEIKFLLHFVKESKQDESGMPNNRFLAERTGGTYSTLKVQPAELEDSGVYFCASSQEAAGLGQYFGPGTRLTVT.